This T cell receptor beta chain appears in the sequencing data of a study of cytomegalovirus exposure and HLA in healthy donors. Details on this clone: Its antigen is as yet unknown.

60 Vbeta and 13 Jbeta primers were used in PCR. Using immunoSEQ multiplex PCR, the repertoire was profiled, and TCRdb retains in-frame clones only, with some absent. The sample lists tens of thousands of clones; roughly 67% were seen once. The V gene's germline CDR1 is SNHLY and CDR2 FYNNEI. Trimming shortened V by 7 bases and J by 3 bases, and 19 bases separated the two germline ends. CDR3 length: 16 amino acids. Points from the study as a whole: A list of roughly 160 TCR beta chains associated with cytomegalovirus was given.

This chain links TRBV2 with TRBJ2-4, with TRBD2 as a possible D gene (5 bases). This receptor was taken from a man between 35 and 55 years old in good health and CMV-seropositive. The sequencing input was PBMCs. In nucleotides, the CDR3 is TGTGCCAGCAAGGCTACCTCTAGCTGGGGCAAAAACATTCAGTACTTC. Translating gives CASKATSSWGKNIQYF.